This TCR beta chain stems from a study of cytomegalovirus exposure and HLA in healthy donors (dated by TCRdb to between 2016 and 2019). Describing the broader study: An earlier analysis of 550 to 700 of the donors reported approximately 270 Gb of sequence data and some 120 million unique TCR beta sequences from some 180 million T cells. Of the approximately 400 genotyped donors, over 80% were placed in the genetic ancestry cluster associated with self-reported Caucasian donors. To predict cytomegalovirus infection status, the study brought together high-throughput TCR immunosequencing, statistical association of individual TCRs with disease status, and machine learning. HLA typing covered class I and class II loci at four-digit resolution. The number of donors typed differed by locus, with about 629-630 for A, B, C, DRB1 and DQB1, 522 for DQA1, 600 to 610 for DPA1, and some 440 for DPB1. Across some 400 genotyped donors of the cohort, an average of about 240,000 unique TCR beta nucleotide sequences per donor were sequenced, and roughly a sixth of those sequences were non-productive. Genome-wide SNP genotypes for about three fifths of the roughly 700 donors were used in a later genetic analysis, which treated that subset as a discovery cohort. The later analysis used no new phenotypic data to find candidate immune exposures, relying instead on TCR beta sequences and their occurrence across donors. To study patterns of TCR occurrence, a later analysis re-analyzed previously published TCR beta repertoires from more than 550 donors and added high-resolution HLA genotyping. Using immunosequencing, the study profiled T cell repertoires from around 670 subjects and related those repertoires to cytomegalovirus serostatus. An earlier analysis of 587 of the donors applied high-throughput TCR beta sequencing to assess whether each TCR beta V gene segment acted as functional or pseudogenic. The study aimed to test whether signatures of past pathogen exposure could be identified by cataloging public T cell receptors. Roughly 300 gigabases of sequencing data and 70 million to 100 million unique TCR sequences made up an early release that covered some 640 HLA-typed donors. A separate validation cohort of roughly 130 different subjects was used in addition to the roughly 670-subject first cohort. Every repertoire in the discovery cohort had been generated on one and the same sequencing platform. Several DR-DQ haplotypes were handled as single units for association and clustering because linkage in the cohort was strong. Donor age, sex, ethnicity and CMV serostatus were collected together with the repertoire data.

The CDR3 numbers 13 residues from cysteine through phenylalanine. Left in the record is the CDR3 DNA by itself, 39 bases read in frame from the first base. V is cut by 1 base and J by 10 bases, and the space between the germline ends is 13 bases. The germline V gene (reference sequence) supplies CDR1 SEHNR and CDR2 FQNEAQ. The method was the immunoSEQ multiplex PCR assay. The multiplex PCR relied on a mix of 60 forward primers for TCR Vbeta segments and 13 reverse primers for TCR Jbeta segments. Amplification of the CDR3 region of rearranged TCR beta genes was performed with a multiplex PCR assay on genomic DNA. On the Illumina HiSeq System, the amplified TCR beta libraries were sequenced as 87-base-pair reads. Per the authors' processing: Across the 600 to 700 repertoires, a later analysis counted approximately 83 million unique TCR beta chains, approximately 12 million of which were shared by at least two donors. Raw reads were error-corrected and collapsed into unique sequences by a nearest-neighbor algorithm in which closely related sequences were merged to remove PCR and sequencing errors. V, D and J gene segments were assigned by aligning CDR3 sequences to IMGT reference sequences. For a sequence to be retained, a match of at least six nucleotides to both a V gene segment and a J gene segment was required. A rearrangement was called productive if the CDR3 had no stop codons and remained in frame with V and J, and every other rearrangement was called non-productive. Following IMGT convention, CDR3 was defined as the stretch from the second conserved V-encoded cysteine to the conserved J-encoded phenylalanine. The earlier analysis of some 600 of the donors excluded sequences that lacked an unambiguous match to a single V gene segment. In an earlier analysis of 587 of the donors, V segments were called functional above 56.7% productive rearrangements and were called segregating when the between-donor standard deviation exceeded 5%. A statistical classification framework was built for diagnosing cytomegalovirus status from the catalog of TCR beta chain sequences. A later analysis assigned V and J genes by comparing TCR nucleotide sequences with IMGT/GENE-DB human TR gene sequences. The TCRdist pipeline was used in a later analysis to assign CDR3 sequences and most-parsimonious VDJ recombination scenarios. In a later analysis, every TCR beta chain was defined by the combination of its CDR3 amino acid sequence and its V-gene family, and reads without a unique V-gene family were dropped. In a later analysis, around 650 highly shared, low-generation-probability nucleotide sequences were removed to address suspected cross-contamination and a sequencing artifact. A later analysis calculated a clonal expansion index for each public chain from normalized within-repertoire ranks of inferred template counts. In a later analysis, generation probabilities were computed with a VDJ recombination model fitted to out-of-frame rearrangements, and the resulting probabilities were checked against IGoR. In a later analysis, TCR-TCR, TCR-HLA and TCR-CMV co-occurrence was scored with hypergeometric tests, and a repertoire-size bias correction was applied to TCR pairs. A later analysis estimated false discovery rates by permuting HLA or CMV assignments 20 times. In a later analysis, co-occurring TCRs were grouped using DBSCAN, and TCRdist sequence similarity was added for clustering within HLA-allele-positive subsets. Repertoires with fewer than 30,000 or more than 120,000 public chains were left out of co-occurrence clustering, as were four to six repertoires with anomalous nucleotide sharing. TCRdb stores this immuneACCESS table with in-frame sequences only. Part of the clones is absent; in the studies checked, under half of the shortfall reflects unresolved V genes, and no reason is known for the rest. From that table come the V and J calls and clone size; the DNA was used to work out D and trimming. This sample lists more than 50,000 clones; approximately 70% were detected once. The top ten clones comprise 19% of the sample.

Points the paper makes about the study in general: Because the 87-base-pair reads could not distinguish some IMGT-functional V segments, including TRBV6-2 and TRBV6-3, those segments were excluded. A later analysis found that HLA-associated TCR beta chains were more clonally expanded and had lower generation probabilities than equally common non-associated chains. Most TCR sequences were seen in very few donors, while some public TCRs were found in many individuals. In a later analysis, TCR association rates were found to vary across HLA loci, with the most associated TCRs seen for DRB1 alleles and the fewest for HLA-C alleles. In an earlier analysis of some 540 of the donors, most TCR beta V segments appeared in productive rearrangements about 90% or about 30% of the time, broadly matching IMGT annotations. A later genetic analysis reported fewer N-insertions in productive TCRs among donors in an Asian-associated ancestry cluster than the roughly 700-donor mean. A later analysis found that most CMV-associated TCR beta chains appeared HLA-restricted, with HLA associations seemingly driven largely by CMV exposure. The study gave a list of roughly 150 TCR beta chains associated with cytomegalovirus. Linkage disequilibrium might explain the correlated functional status among segregating V segments, but an unknown experimental factor could not be ruled out. HLA typing was unavailable for some donors at each locus, so association tests used only the typed subset. In both the original and validation cohorts, the classifier was reported to diagnose cytomegalovirus status with high specificity and sensitivity. Strong co-occurrence of HLA alleles, especially DR and DQ, made assigning TCR associations to individual alleles difficult. It was suggested by the authors that the approach could potentially be generalized to other disease states and immunological phenotypes. A cluster of highly shared sequence variants was judged likely to be a technical artifact of the sequencing pipeline. The cohort was sequenced for TCR beta chains only, and without alpha or paired-chain data the features that could be detected were limited. Several of the top co-occurrence clusters appeared to be linked to parvovirus B19, influenza, CMV and Epstein-Barr virus, according to a later analysis. Three of the identified cytomegalovirus-associated TCR beta chains were confirmed in vitro to be specific for cytomegalovirus antigens. Immune exposure information for the cohort was limited to CMV serostatus. A further reported finding was that TCR beta sequences accurately predicted the HLA-A and HLA-B alleles for most subjects in the first cohort. Sequencing depth was assumed to be roughly uniform across donors in the presence/absence analyses, though that assumption may not hold. V-gene and J-gene trimming of TCR beta chains was associated with a missense DCLRE1C variant in a later genetic analysis, and the association was replicated in an independent cohort. In a later analysis, 16,951 TCR beta sequences were associated with specific HLA alleles at a false discovery rate of 0.05. The earlier analysis of 450 to 700 of the donors excluded 15 to 20 rarely observed V segments, including chromosome 9 orphons, because counts were too low.

The cohort comprised several hundred healthy bone marrow donors. Cohort members were all nominally healthy when sampled, although unrecorded immune exposures were likely present. The donor was CMV seropositive and belonged to the group of about 290 seropositive cohort members. A peripheral blood sample was provided by each donor, and peripheral blood mononuclear cells were used for TCR beta sequencing. Genomic DNA extraction from the blood cell samples was performed with the Qiagen DNeasy Blood Extraction Kit. Notes on this clone: This clone's antigen is unknown. The record has no base qualities; no much larger clone is one base away.

Sequencing input: PBMCs. The chain is encoded by TRBV7-9 joined to TRBJ1-1; the D gene identity is not certain. The origin of this receptor is an older woman in good health and CMV-seropositive. The DNA is TGTGCCAGCAGCTTAGTGCCAGGCCTCGGAGCTTTCTTT. This codes for CASSLVPGLGAFF.